This T cell receptor (beta chain) was profiled in a study of shared clonotypes between healthy human individuals. The CDR3 consists of 14 residues. The V end was cut by 0 bases, the J end by 2 bases, with 8 bases between. Germline-derived CDR1 and CDR2 are SGHNT and YYREEE (reference sequence). Study results and limitations: What limited the represented genetic and exposure-history diversity was the small number of donors. Blood was the only sampled material, and tissue repertoires likely differ.

Sorted-subset replicate PCRs used around 200 ng of genomic DNA. This amount corresponded to 25,000 to 30,000 T cell genomes. Assay used: immunoSEQ multiplex PCR; TCRdb lists only in-frame clones, some missing. The sample has roughly 2,500,000 clones, over 85% seen once; the top ten hold about 0.34%. This clone was detected only once. Its antigen is not known. The sample has other DNA sequences that encode this CDR3 too. The V call is TRBV5-4, the J call TRBJ2-5, with a tentative D call TRBD1 (6 bases). Source material: naive CD4+ T cells from PBMCs. Specified subset: CD45RA+ positively selected. This clonotype was sampled from a man younger than 30 in good health. Some clones in this sample may be carry-over from other donors' samples. Here the CDR3 reads CASSLGGTQETQYF. Here the CDR3 DNA reads TGTGCCAGCAGCTTGGGGGGGACACAAGAGACCCAGTACTTC.